Below, 5 T cell receptor beta chains from the same sample are listed, as sequenced in a study of blood T cell repertoires in COVID-19 (TCRdb year 2020). Preparation of the library involved the immunoSEQ multiplex PCR assay. TCRdb re-hosts the immuneACCESS table, in-frame sequences only. Its copies lack some clones; in the studies checked, an unresolved V gene accounts for under half of them, and the cause for the rest is not known. For this sample there are 270,000 or so clones; 70% to 90% appear just once. The ten largest clones add up to 6.6% of the sample. Sequenced: PBMCs or T cells enriched from blood (not recorded which). These TCRs come from a woman aged 50 to 65 who had been exposed to COVID-19.

The DNA for the CDR3 is TGTGCCAGCAGCAAAGGACAGGAGACGACGGCTTTCTTT. Amino acids: CASSKGQETTAFF. The gene calls are TRBV9 and TRBJ1-1; 7 nucleotides match TRBD1. The V segment lost 4 bases and the J segment 11 bases; nucleotides outside the gene matches: 11. This CDR3 is built from 13 residues. Germline V gives CDR1 SGDLS, CDR2 YYNGEE.

The rearrangement uses TRBV7-2 and TRBJ2-1; the D is unclear. Germline V lookup: CDR1 SGHTA, CDR2 FQGNSA. There are 17 residues in the CDR3. Trimming took off 2 bases at V and 1 base at J, with 15 bases between the two ends. The CDR3 protein is CASSLHPPPRSYNEQFF. In DNA form, the CDR3 reads TGTGCCAGCAGCTTACACCCCCCACCTCGGTCCTACAATGAGCAGTTCTTC.

CDR3 DNA: TGCGCCAGCAGCCAAGTGGGGCCTTCTAACTATGGCTACACCTTC. It yields the protein CASSQVGPSNYGYTF. The chain uses TRBV4-1 and TRBJ1-2; TRBD1 is a possible D gene (5 bases). This CDR3 contains 15 residues. Germline loops: CDR1 MGHRA, CDR2 YSYEKL. The ends were cut back, 1 base at V and 0 bases at J, with 9 bases in the middle.

V is TRBV2 and J is TRBJ1-2; TRBD1 matches at 9 bases. CDR3 length: 14 residues. V lost 5 bases and J lost 6; bases outside the gene matches: 7. CDR1 SNHLY and CDR2 FYNNEI come from the germline V gene. Written as DNA, the CDR3 is TGTGCCAGCAGTAGAACAGGGGGCGGGGATGGCTACACCTTC. Its protein product is CASSRTGGGDGYTF.

This sequence joins TRBV18 and TRBJ2-7, with 9 bases matching TRBD1. Germline CDR1 KGHSH, CDR2 LQKENI. Trimming at V came to 2 bases and at J to 1 base, leaving 3 bases not matched to a gene. This CDR3 region has 15 residues. The CDR3 nucleotides read TGTGCCAGCTCACCAGGACAGGGGTTTTCCTACGAGCAGTACTTC. Residues: CASSPGQGFSYEQYF.